These 17 T cell receptor beta chains share one sample of origin, sequenced in a study of beta chain features in type 1 diabetes. Reverse transcription of all isolated RNA meant that expressed TCRB transcripts were sequenced. The repertoire was sequenced with immunoSEQ multiplex PCR; TCRdb's copy has only in-frame clones and lacks some. The repertoire holds hundreds of thousands of clones, with about 15% as singletons. Sequenced sample: central memory CD4+ T cells from blood. The source is a man aged 30 to 45 in good health.

This clone appeared a few times. The chain uses TRBV30 and TRBJ1-2; D perhaps matches TRBD1 (5 bases). Trimming cost V 3 bases and J 8 bases, with 19 bases left between them. The length of the CDR3 is 14 residues. The germline V gene has CDR1 GTSNPN and CDR2 SVGIG (reference sequence). CDR3 loop: CAWRGAPGGVGYTF. CDR3 coding DNA: TGTGCCTGGAGAGGTGCCCCCGGGGGAGTAGGCTACACCTTC.

In this sample, this clone turned up a few times. The chain is built from TRBV7-2 and TRBJ2-5; D is possibly TRBD2 (6 bases). The CDR3 sequence is 12 residues long. CDR1 and CDR2 (germline): SGHTA, FQGNSA. Between the trimmed V and J ends, which lost 7 bases and 5 bases, there was a span of 11 bases. The CDR3 here is CASNLRGETQYF. Written as DNA, the CDR3 is TGTGCCAGCAACCTACGGGGGGAGACCCAGTACTTC.

This clone occurred a few times. The chain uses TRBV9 and TRBJ2-7; D ambiguous. CDR1 SGDLS and CDR2 YYNGEE come from the germline V gene. This CDR3 has 13 amino acids. The V end lost 3 bases, the J end lost 6 bases, and 13 bases lay between the germline ends. Here the CDR3 reads CASSGRKTGEQYF. The CDR3 DNA sequence: TGTGCCAGCAGCGGGAGAAAAACGGGCGAGCAGTACTTC.

V and J are TRBV4-3 and TRBJ2-1, with 7 nucleotides matching TRBD2. Germline V gene sequence: CDR1 LGHNA, CDR2 YSLEER. The CDR3 is made up of 15 amino acids. V dropped 1 base and J dropped 0; count of bases not matched to a gene: 0. The CDR3, as DNA: TGCGCCAGCAGCCAAGGACTAGCCTCCTACAATGAGCAGTTCTTC. Its translation is CASSQGLASYNEQFF.

This clone was counted at least ten times. J is TRBJ2-6 and V is TRBV7-2; TRBD1 matches 7 bases. The CDR3 totals 14 residues. Germline CDR1 reads SGHTA; CDR2 reads FQGNSA. V lost 5 bases, J lost 8 bases, and 6 bases stayed unmatched. CDR3: CASSQDRASNVLTF. In DNA form, the CDR3 reads TGTGCCAGCAGCCAAGACAGGGCGTCCAACGTCCTGACTTTC.

The sample holds a few counts of this clone. V is TRBV14 and J is TRBJ2-1; D unclear. Trimming took 1 base from V and 1 from J, leaving 8 bases between them. The CDR3 is made up of 15 amino acids. Per germline, CDR1 SGHDN and CDR2 FVKESK. The CDR3 loop reads CASSQGAVSYNEQFF. For the CDR3, the DNA is TGTGCCAGCAGCCAAGGAGCAGTATCCTACAATGAGCAGTTCTTC. The variable domain in full, completed from reference TRBV14 and TRBJ2-1, reads EAGVTQFPSHSVIEKGQTVTLRCDPISGHDNLYWYRRVMGKEIKFLLHFVKESKQDESGMPNNRFLAERTGGTYSTLKVQPAELEDSGVYFCASSQGAVSYNEQFFGPGTRLTVL.

This clone has a handful of counts. Here the CDR3 reads CASSLEVGGYTF. CDR3 DNA: TGTGCCAGCAGCTTAGAGGTCGGTGGCTACACCTTC. The J gene is TRBJ1-2, the V gene TRBV7-2; D not certain. Trimming shortened V by 1 base and J by 7 bases, and 7 bases separated the two germline ends. CDR1 and CDR2 from the germline V gene are SGHTA and FQGNSA. There are 12 residues in the CDR3.

This clone turned up a few times. The gene calls are TRBV5-4 and TRBJ2-1, with D possibly matching TRBD1 (5 bases). The V gene's germline CDR1 is SGHNT and CDR2 YYREEE (reference sequence). With 2 bases removed from V and 9 bases from J, the gap between germline ends came to 6 bases. CDR3 size: 11 residues. The CDR3 is CASSFRVEQFF. The DNA for the CDR3 is TGTGCCAGCAGCTTCAGGGTTGAGCAGTTCTTC.

V and J are TRBV10-3 and TRBJ1-1; 9 nucleotides agree with TRBD1. Germline lookup yields CDR1 ENHRY and CDR2 SYGVKD. This CDR3 spans 16 amino acids. Unmatched junction bases numbered 10, after V lost 8 bases and J lost 0 bases. The CDR3 is CAIGGGQGMMNTEAFF. In nucleotides, the CDR3 is TGTGCCATCGGGGGGGGACAGGGAATGATGAACACTGAAGCTTTCTTT.

The rearrangement uses TRBV14 and TRBJ1-2; D remains unclear. Per germline, CDR1 SGHDN and CDR2 FVKESK. V gave up 1 base and J gave up 8 bases, with 14 bases separating them. This CDR3 contains 14 residues. For the CDR3, the DNA is TGTGCCAGCAGCCAAGTGATCGCAGGCGGCGGCTACACCTTC. Amino acids: CASSQVIAGGGYTF.

This clone was recorded a few times. The rearrangement joins TRBV7-9 to TRBJ2-3; possible D gene TRBD1, 6 bases. Germline CDR1 and CDR2: SEHNR and FQNEAQ (reference sequence). The CDR3 consists of 14 residues. Trimming removed 1 base from V and 6 bases from J, with 11 bases in between. The CDR3: CASSLVSGQDTQYF. The CDR3 coding sequence is TGTGCCAGCAGCTTAGTGTCTGGACAGGATACGCAGTATTTT.

The V and J genes are TRBV5-4 and TRBJ1-5; D not resolved. CDR3 length equals 14 residues. Germline lookup yields CDR1 SGHNT and CDR2 YYREEE (reference sequence). The V end lost 4 bases, the J end lost 6 bases, and 14 bases lay between the germline ends. CDR3 sequence: CASSADGPGQPQHF. CDR3 nucleotides: TGTGCCAGCAGCGCGGACGGCCCCGGTCAGCCCCAGCATTTT.

The rearrangement joins TRBV5-1 to TRBJ2-2, with TRBD1 matching 11 bases. This CDR3 comprises 16 residues. With V trimmed by 4 bases and J by 4 bases, 6 bases remained unmatched. Germline CDR1 and CDR2: SGHRS and YFSETQ. This CDR3 is CASSTDGTGGTGELFF. DNA for the CDR3: TGCGCCAGCAGCACCGATGGGACAGGGGGCACCGGGGAGCTGTTTTTT. The full variable domain, completed using reference TRBV5-1 and TRBJ2-2, is KAGVTQTPRYLIKTRGQQVTLSCSPISGHRSVSWYQQTPGQGLQFLFEYFSETQRNKGNFPGRFSGRQFSNSRSEMNVSTLELGDSALYLCASSTDGTGGTGELFFGEGSRLTVL.

The chain joins TRBV2 to TRBJ2-5; a possible D gene is TRBD1 (6 bases). The V gene's germline CDR1 is SNHLY and CDR2 FYNNEI. Trimming shortened V by 6 bases and J by 6 bases, and 11 bases separated the two germline ends. This CDR3 is 12 amino acids long. CDR3 residues: CASRRTEKTQYF. CDR3 bases: TGTGCCAGCAGACGGACAGAGAAGACCCAGTACTTC.

Regarding this clone: Other nucleotide sequences in the sample specify the same CDR3. This chain joins TRBV27 and TRBJ1-5; D remains ambiguous. The germline V gene encodes CDR1 MNHEY and CDR2 SMNVEV (reference sequence). The CDR3 runs to 13 residues. V lost 6 bases, J lost 2 bases, and 8 bases lay in between. The CDR3 region has the DNA TGTGCCAGCAGCTTCGTTGGCAATCAGCCCCAGCATTTT. It codes for CASSFVGNQPQHF.

The chain joins TRBV7-6 to TRBJ2-2, with D maybe TRBD2 (6 bases). Germline V lookup: CDR1 SGHVS, CDR2 FNYEAQ. The V end was cut by 5 bases, the J end by 5 bases, with 15 bases between. The CDR3 is 15 amino acids. The CDR3: CASSPPGAGTGELFF. The CDR3 bases are TGTGCCAGCAGCCCCCCCGGGGCGGGGACCGGGGAGCTGTTTTTT.

V gene TRBV6-6 combines with J gene TRBJ2-5, with D possibly matching TRBD2 (5 bases). The CDR3 spans 15 residues. The V end was cut by 10 bases, the J end by 5 bases, with 23 bases between. Germline V CDR1 and CDR2: MNHNY, SVGAGI (reference sequence). CDR3 amino acids: CATLYNGGLMETQYF. The CDR3 DNA reads as TGTGCCACCCTATACAACGGAGGACTCATGGAGACCCAGTACTTC.